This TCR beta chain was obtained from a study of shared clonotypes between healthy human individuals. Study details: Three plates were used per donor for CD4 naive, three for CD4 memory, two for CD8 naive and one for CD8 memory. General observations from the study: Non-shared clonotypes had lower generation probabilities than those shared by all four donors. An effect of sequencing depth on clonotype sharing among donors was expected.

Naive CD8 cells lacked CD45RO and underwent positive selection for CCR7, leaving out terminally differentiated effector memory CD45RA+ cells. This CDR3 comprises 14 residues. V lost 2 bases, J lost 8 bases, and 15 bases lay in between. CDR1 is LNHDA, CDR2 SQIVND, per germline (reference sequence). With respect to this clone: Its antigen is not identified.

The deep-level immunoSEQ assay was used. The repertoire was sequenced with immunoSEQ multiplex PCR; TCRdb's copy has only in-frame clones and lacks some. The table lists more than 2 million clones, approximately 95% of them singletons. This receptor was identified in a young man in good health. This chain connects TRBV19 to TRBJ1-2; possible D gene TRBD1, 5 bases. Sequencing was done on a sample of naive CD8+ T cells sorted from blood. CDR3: CASSIWQGPEGYTF. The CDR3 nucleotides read TGTGCCAGTAGTATATGGCAGGGCCCGGAAGGCTACACCTTC.